This T cell receptor beta chain was obtained from a study of T-cell memory formation after mild COVID-19 (dated by TCRdb to 2020 to 2023). For context, the study as a whole: Most TCR sequence clusters were specific to one of the two donors. In a couple of donors, T-cell clones that expanded and contracted after mild COVID-19 were tracked by sequencing TCRalpha and TCRbeta repertoires over time. Two young, previously healthy adult volunteers, one female and one male, were included in the cohort.

Overall study outcomes, separate from this receptor: The study included only a couple of mild cases, and larger cohorts that include severe cases with pre-infection samples were judged to be necessary. Some responding clones were detected in pre-infection memory, which suggested that pre-existing cross-reactive memory T cells had joined the SARS-CoV-2 response. Contracting CD4+ clones turned up mainly in the CM and EM memory subsets, whereas EMRA was where CD8+ clones were enriched. Whether the second-wave clones peaking on day 37 were SARS-CoV-2 specific was not confirmed. Clones that contracted from day 15 to 85 showed balanced CD4/CD8 phenotypes, whereas a second wave of clones that expanded from day 15 to 37 leaned towards CD4+.

Data came from an Illumina NovaSeq 6000. Using 5'RACE with constant-segment primers, TCRalpha and TCRbeta cDNA libraries were constructed, with sample barcodes and unique molecular identifiers added in the process. RNA was extracted from every sample with Trizol reagent. Amplification of the libraries took two PCR steps, and the second step added a second sample barcode plus Illumina TruSeq adapters. Libraries were sequenced on an Illumina NovaSeq with 2 x 150 bp paired-end reads. The published analysis was carried out like this. The reads were demultiplexed and collapsed into UMI-guided consensus sequences using migec v1.2.7. Using mixcr v2.1.11, UMI consensuses were aligned to TRA and TRB V and J templates and then assembled into clonotypes. Expanded or contracted clonotypes were those called significant by both edgeR and NoisET, with noise models trained on biological replicates. edgeR calls used a false discovery rate-adjusted p below 0.01 and a log2 fold-change threshold of 1. As an exploratory analysis of dynamics, max-normalized trajectories of the 1000 most abundant clonotypes were examined with PCA combined with hierarchical clustering. Separately sequenced CD4+ and CD8+ repertoires were used to assign the CD4 or CD8 phenotype of responding clones. TCRdb reran the public reads through fastp at Q25 and MiXCR, keeping productive beta chains. Under each unique CDR3 protein, matching rows form one entry showing the most common genes and DNA. These V and J calls are TCRdb output, not the study's own analysis. This sample has about 290,000 distinct CDR3 sequences in its table, and 15% to 20% of those were observed once. Approximately 23% of the sample lies in the top ten.

As for this clonotype: The specificity of this receptor is unknown. No per-base quality is available; no much larger clone lies one base away.

V is pared back by 1 base and J by 1 base, with 4 bases lying between the germline termini. Inclusive of the bounding cysteine and phenylalanine, the CDR3 is 13 residues long. Of all the DNA, just the CDR3 is kept, 39 bases in frame from base 1. As encoded in the germline V gene, CDR1 is SGHTA while CDR2 is FQGTGA. PBMCs were isolated by Ficoll-Paque density gradient centrifugation. The receptor was derived from a man younger than 35 who had mild COVID-19 (a few samples of this study predate the infection). The sample titles of this study are shuffled in the database, so cell type and time point are left out; the donor was told from shared clones. Sequencing used PBMCs or a T cell subset sorted from them (not recorded which). This sequence uses TRBV7-3 and TRBJ1-1, with the D segment identity uncertain. The CDR3 region reads CASSLRQNTEAFF. The DNA is TGTGCCAGCAGCTTAAGGCAGAACACTGAAGCTTTCTTT.